The 3 T cell receptor beta chains in this list originate from one sample, sequenced in a study of tissue T cells after allogeneic stem cell transplantation. Time point described: mouse harvest day 14 after allogeneic transplant. The graft held 10^6 splenic CD5+ T cells and 10^7 T-cell-depleted bone marrow cells. Sequencing was performed with immunoSEQ multiplex PCR; in TCRdb, only in-frame clones are kept and a portion is missing. The sample records 3,000 to 4,000 clones, 45% to 55% being singletons. Sequenced input: gut tissue. These receptor sequences come from a female BALB/c mouse given C57BL/6 T cells with graft-versus-host disease after an allogeneic hematopoietic cell transplant.

A note on this clone: Gene and germline names: mouse. The read comes to an end 1 residue before the CDR3 does, leaving the germline J gene to fill in the end. The chain employs TRBV12-2 and TRBJ2-5; 8 positions match TRBD2. From germline, CDR1 is SGHLS and CDR2 HYDKME. The CDR3 consists of 15 residues. V lost 0 bases to trimming and J lost 1 base; unmatched junction nucleotides: 2. The chain's CDR3 is CASSLWGGYQDTQYF. CDR3 DNA, as far as it was read: TGTGCCAGCTCTCTCTGGGGGGGGTACCAAGACACCCAGTAC.

As for this clone: Gene names denote mouse genes. The missing CDR3 end, 1 residue past where the read stops, is filled in from the germline J gene. The V and J genes are TRBV26 and TRBJ1-6; D gene ambiguous. TRBJ1-6 is reported as an ORF; its role is uncertain. The CDR3 length is 13 residues. Germline assignment: CDR1 KGHPV and CDR2 FQNQEV (reference sequence). V was trimmed by 0 bases and J by 3 bases, leaving 0 bases between them. Incomplete CDR3 DNA: TGTGCCAGCAGTCTGTCCTATAATTCGCCCCTCTAC. It translates to CASSLSYNSPLY. The complete CDR3 sequence is CASSLSYNSPLYF.

On this clone itself: These gene names are mouse names. The part of the CDR3 DNA that was read is TGTGCCAGCAGCTTAAGAAACACCGGGCAGCTCTAC. This sequence encodes CASSLRNTGQLY. The whole CDR3 sequence is CASSLRNTGQLYF. The J gene is TRBJ2-2, the V gene TRBV3; D gene unclear. The missing CDR3 end, 1 residue past where the read stops, is filled in from the germline J gene. Germline CDR1 SNHLY, CDR2 FYNGKV (reference sequence). The CDR3 is made up of 13 amino acids. Trimming pared 2 bases from V and 1 base from J, leaving 2 bases between.